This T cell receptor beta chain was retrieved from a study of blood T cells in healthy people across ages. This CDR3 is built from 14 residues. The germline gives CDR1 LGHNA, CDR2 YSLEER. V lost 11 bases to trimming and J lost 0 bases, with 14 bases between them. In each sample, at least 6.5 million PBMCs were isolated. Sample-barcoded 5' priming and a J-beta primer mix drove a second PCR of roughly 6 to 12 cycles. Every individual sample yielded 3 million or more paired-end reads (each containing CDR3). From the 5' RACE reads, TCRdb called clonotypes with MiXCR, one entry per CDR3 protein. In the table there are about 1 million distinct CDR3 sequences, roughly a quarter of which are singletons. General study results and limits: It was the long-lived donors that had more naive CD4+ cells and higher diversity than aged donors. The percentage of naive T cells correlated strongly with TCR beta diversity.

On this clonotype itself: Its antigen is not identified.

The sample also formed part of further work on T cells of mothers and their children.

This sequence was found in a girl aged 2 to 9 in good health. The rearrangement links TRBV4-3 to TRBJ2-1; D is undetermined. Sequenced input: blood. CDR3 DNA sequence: TGCGCCTGCAACGACCTGGGCTCCTACAATGAGCAGTTCTTC. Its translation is CACNDLGSYNEQFF.